The 27 T cell receptor beta chains reported below all come from one sample, sequenced in a study of cytomegalovirus exposure and HLA in healthy donors. This PCR relied on a set of 60 Vbeta primers and 13 Jbeta primers. Using immunoSEQ multiplex PCR, the repertoire was profiled, and TCRdb retains in-frame clones only, with some absent. This sample has around 100,000 clones, with approximately 78% found just once. Sample: PBMCs. The receptors were gathered from a male donor in good health and CMV-seropositive.

The chain joins TRBV28 to TRBJ1-2, with D hard to call. Germline CDR1 and CDR2: MDHEN and SYDVKM. The CDR3 has 12 residues. V lost 10 bases, J lost 8 bases, and 17 bases lay in between. The CDR3 DNA sequence: TGTGCCACCAGATGGCGCCTCGGGGGCTACACCTTC. Its translation: CATRWRLGGYTF.

The chain employs TRBV4-1 and TRBJ2-5, with TRBD2 matching 8 bases. Germline V CDR1 and CDR2: MGHRA, YSYEKL. This CDR3 spans 16 amino acids. Trimming removed 2 bases from V and 2 bases from J; junction bases left unmatched: 7. CDR3 region: CASSQFPGGLQETQYF. The CDR3 coding sequence is TGCGCCAGCAGCCAATTCCCGGGGGGGCTACAAGAGACCCAGTACTTC.

Only a few counts were recorded for this clone. This chain connects TRBV11-3 to TRBJ2-7; tentatively, D is TRBD1 (6 bases). V was clipped by 5 bases and J by 7 bases, with 15 bases between them. The CDR3 has 13 amino acids. Germline lookup yields CDR1 SGHNT and CDR2 YENEEA. In nucleotides, the CDR3 is TGTGCCAGCAGCCGACAGGACCCTGAGGAGCAGTACTTC. It yields the protein CASSRQDPEEQYF. The whole variable domain, filled in from reference TRBV11-3 and TRBJ2-7, reads EAGVVQSPRYKIIEKKQPVAFWCNPISGHNTLYWYLQNLGQGPELLIRYENEEAVDDSQLPKDRFSAERLKGVDSTLKIQPAELGDSAVYLCASSRQDPEEQYFGPGTRLTVT.

This clone was recorded a few times. The rearrangement uses TRBV2 and TRBJ2-5, with TRBD2 identical over 8 bases. There are 15 residues in the CDR3. Germline assignment: CDR1 SNHLY and CDR2 FYNNEI. V was pared by 7 bases and J by 2 bases, with 9 bases of the junction left unmatched. The CDR3 loop reads CASTLPGGEQETQYF. In DNA, the CDR3 is TGTGCCAGCACCCTTCCGGGGGGGGAGCAAGAGACCCAGTACTTC.

This clone was observed a single time. The genes are TRBV28 and TRBJ2-7; tentative D call: TRBD2 (7 bases). Trimming took off 2 bases at V and 6 bases at J, with 11 bases between the two ends. Germline V lookup: CDR1 MDHEN, CDR2 SYDVKM. This CDR3 comprises 13 residues. The CDR3, as DNA: TGTGCCAGCAGTTTAGGGGGCGGGAGCGAGCAGTACTTC. Translating gives CASSLGGGSEQYF.

This clone came up a few times. This chain links TRBV18 with TRBJ2-1; 9 bases are shared with TRBD1. The ends lost 2 bases at V and 7 bases at J; junction bases unmatched: 6. The CDR3 length is 15 residues. Germline V gives CDR1 KGHSH, CDR2 LQKENI. CDR3: CASSPLGQGNNEQFF. CDR3 in DNA: TGTGCCAGCTCACCATTGGGACAGGGAAATAATGAGCAGTTCTTC.

The count of this clone is one. The chain employs TRBV5-6 and TRBJ1-3, with D unresolved. The ends were cut back, 0 bases at V and 0 bases at J, with 10 bases in the middle. The CDR3 extends over 16 amino acids. Germline CDR1 is SGHDT and CDR2 is YYEEEE. DNA for the CDR3: TGTGCCAGCAGCTTGGACAGCCACATCTCTGGAAACACCATATATTTT. It yields the protein CASSLDSHISGNTIYF.

This rearrangement joins TRBV7-9 to TRBJ2-3; 8 bases are shared with TRBD2. The CDR3 has 16 residues. V was clipped by 3 bases and J by 5 bases; unmatched bases: 10. The V gene's germline CDR1 is SEHNR and CDR2 FQNEAQ (reference sequence). CDR3 sequence: CASSFYAPLAGDTQYF. CDR3 coding DNA: TGTGCCAGCAGCTTTTACGCCCCCCTAGCGGGAGATACGCAGTATTTT.

The rearrangement links TRBV5-1 to TRBJ1-1; no definite D call. The CDR3 sequence is 14 residues long. From germline, CDR1 is SGHRS and CDR2 YFSETQ. Trimming cost V 0 bases and J 0 bases, with 6 bases left between them. In DNA, the CDR3 is TGCGCCAGCAGCTTGGACAGCCTGAACACTGAAGCTTTCTTT. This translates into CASSLDSLNTEAFF. The full variable domain, in which reference TRBV5-1 and TRBJ1-1 provide the parts outside the CDR3, is KAGVTQTPRYLIKTRGQQVTLSCSPISGHRSVSWYQQTPGQGLQFLFEYFSETQRNKGNFPGRFSGRQFSNSRSEMNVSTLELGDSALYLCASSLDSLNTEAFFGQGTRLTVV.

This chain connects TRBV30 to TRBJ2-5; TRBD2 aligns across 7 bases. Germline values: CDR1 GTSNPN, CDR2 SVGIG (reference sequence). The CDR3 spans 13 residues. Trimming cost V 2 bases and J 5 bases; bases outside gene matches: 5. CDR3 in amino acids: CAWSPTSVETQYF. CDR3 DNA: TGTGCCTGGAGTCCTACTAGCGTTGAGACCCAGTACTTC.

This chain joins TRBV6-1 and TRBJ2-4; the match to TRBD1 covers 8 bases. The V gene end was trimmed by 2 bases and the J gene end by 6 bases; junction bases not matched to a gene: 3. The germline gives CDR1 MNHNS, CDR2 SASEGT. The CDR3 is 14 amino acids. CDR3 in amino acids: CASSELDRGNIQYF. Written as DNA, the CDR3 is TGTGCCAGCAGTGAACTCGACAGGGGAAACATTCAGTACTTC.

This clone was picked up a small number of times. The chain recombines TRBV7-9 with TRBJ2-1, with TRBD2 identical over 13 bases. Trimming at V came to 4 bases and at J to 9 bases, leaving 6 bases not matched to a gene. The CDR3 spans 15 residues. Germline V gene lookup returns CDR1 SEHNR and CDR2 FQNEAQ (reference sequence). DNA for the CDR3: TGTGCCAGCAGCTCCCGGACTAGCGGGAGTACTGAGCAGTTCTTC. Protein sequence: CASSSRTSGSTEQFF.

V gene TRBV6-1 combines with J gene TRBJ2-7; D perhaps matches TRBD1 (6 bases). Germline V gene lookup returns CDR1 MNHNS and CDR2 SASEGT. V was cut by 8 bases and J by 3 bases, with 17 bases left in between. The CDR3 sequence is 14 residues long. The CDR3 DNA reads as TGTGCCAGCTCTACACGGACAGATTTCTACGAGCAGTACTTC. This gives the protein CASSTRTDFYEQYF.

This clone was observed a handful of times. The V and J genes are TRBV27 and TRBJ2-7, with D perhaps TRBD2 (7 bases). Germline loops: CDR1 MNHEY, CDR2 SMNVEV (reference sequence). Trimming took 3 bases from V and 2 from J, leaving 14 bases between them. The CDR3 is 15 amino acids. The CDR3 bases are TGTGCCAGCAGTTTTGAGGGGGGGCGTACCTACGAGCAGTACTTC. This sequence encodes CASSFEGGRTYEQYF.

This clone appeared once. The chain uses TRBV29-1 and TRBJ2-1; 8 positions agree with TRBD2. CDR1 and CDR2 (germline): SQVTM, ANQGSEA. This CDR3 contains 14 residues. V trimming: 7 bases; J trimming: 0 bases; junction bases outside the gene matches: 5. Here the CDR3 DNA reads TGCAGCGACACAAGCGGGAGCTCCTACAATGAGCAGTTCTTC. Protein sequence: CSDTSGSSYNEQFF.

The chain has TRBV12-5 and TRBJ2-1, with 8 bases lining up with TRBD1. The V gene end was trimmed by 6 bases and the J gene end by 5 bases; junction bases not matched to a gene: 9. The germline gives CDR1 LGHNT, CDR2 FRNRAP. This CDR3 contains 15 residues. As DNA, the CDR3 is TGTGCTAGTGGATACCTTCGGACAGGGAACAATGAGCAGTTCTTC. Its protein is CASGYLRTGNNEQFF. The full variable domain, its missing parts supplied by reference TRBV12-5 and TRBJ2-1, is DARVTQTPRHKVTEMGQEVTMRCQPILGHNTVFWYRQTMMQGLELLAYFRNRAPLDDSGMPKDRFSAEMPDATLATLKIQPSEPRDSAVYFCASGYLRTGNNEQFFGPGTRLTVL.

This chain uses TRBV6-5 with TRBJ1-4, with D perhaps matching TRBD1 (5 bases). Germline-derived CDR1 and CDR2 are MNHEY and SVGAGI. The CDR3 length is 14 residues. V was trimmed by 4 bases and J by 8 bases, leaving 14 bases between them. CDR3 protein: CASSWRAGGEKLFF. CDR3 nucleotide sequence: TGTGCCAGCAGTTGGAGGGCGGGGGGGGAAAAACTGTTTTTT.

This clone came up a few times. The rearrangement joins TRBV2 to TRBJ2-7; a weak D match, TRBD2 (6 bases). Germline V gene sequence: CDR1 SNHLY, CDR2 FYNNEI. The V gene lost 3 bases and the J gene lost 5 bases, with 20 bases spanning the gap. The CDR3 has 16 amino acids. CDR3 sequence (DNA): TGTGCCAGCAGTGACTTATGGGGAGGAGTCCCTAACGAGCAGTACTTC. Residues: CASSDLWGGVPNEQYF.

This rearrangement joins TRBV5-8 to TRBJ1-5; the D is unclear. The germline gives CDR1 SGHTS, CDR2 YDEGEE. With 0 bases removed from V and 3 bases from J, the gap between germline ends came to 10 bases. The CDR3 is 15 residues long. CDR3 amino acids: CASSLGLKSNQPQHF. Here the CDR3 DNA reads TGTGCCAGCAGCTTGGGGCTGAAATCCAATCAGCCCCAGCATTTT.

The chain couples TRBV2 to TRBJ2-7; TRBD2 agrees at 13 bases. Germline V CDR1 and CDR2: SNHLY, FYNNEI. The CDR3 has 15 amino acids. With V trimmed by 6 bases and J by 12 bases, 14 bases remained unmatched. CDR3 sequence (DNA): TGTGCCAGCAGCGCTTACGGGACTAGCGGGGCCGCGGGGTACTTC. Protein: CASSAYGTSGAAGYF.

The genes are TRBV19 and TRBJ2-4; D is unclear. CDR3 length: 16 residues. V dropped 1 base and J dropped 0 bases, with 10 bases sitting between them. CDR1 is LNHDA and CDR2 is SQIVND in the germline V gene (reference sequence). This CDR3 is CASSIARQLAKNIQYF. CDR3 DNA sequence: TGTGCCAGTAGTATAGCCAGGCAATTAGCCAAAAACATTCAGTACTTC.

The J gene is TRBJ2-7, the V gene TRBV7-2, with TRBD2 matching over 9 bases. V gave up 1 base and J gave up 1 base; unmatched junction bases: 2. This CDR3 region has 15 residues. CDR1 and CDR2 (germline): SGHTA, FQGNSA. The CDR3 here is CASSLGLADSYEQYF. CDR3 sequence (DNA): TGTGCCAGCAGCTTAGGACTAGCGGATTCCTACGAGCAGTACTTC.

The rearrangement uses TRBV7-2 and TRBJ2-4, with D unclear. CDR1 and CDR2 (germline): SGHTA, FQGNSA. V dropped 1 base and J dropped 9 bases, with 10 bases sitting between them. The CDR3 is made up of 13 amino acids. The CDR3 DNA reads as TGTGCCAGCAGCTTAGATTTGGAGAGCATTCAGTACTTC. Encoded protein: CASSLDLESIQYF.

The chain has TRBV4-1 and TRBJ2-5; D may be TRBD2 (6 bases). The CDR3 has 18 amino acids. The germline V gene has CDR1 MGHRA and CDR2 YSYEKL. With 0 bases removed from V and 2 bases from J, the gap between germline ends came to 19 bases. The DNA of the CDR3 is TGCGCCAGCAGCCAAGATGGGGACTCTCCCGACCTGCAAGAGACCCAGTACTTC. Protein product: CASSQDGDSPDLQETQYF.

The chain has TRBV4-1 and TRBJ1-5; 8 bases map to TRBD1. V lost 5 bases, J lost 9 bases, and 6 bases stayed unmatched. CDR3 length: 13 residues. Germline CDR1 and CDR2: MGHRA and YSYEKL. The CDR3 reads CASSTQGGTPQHF. The CDR3 coding sequence is TGCGCCAGCAGCACACAGGGGGGGACGCCCCAGCATTTT.

The chain couples TRBV29-1 to TRBJ2-2, with D perhaps TRBD2 (5 bases). The V gene lost 6 bases and the J gene lost 5 bases, with 10 bases spanning the gap. The CDR3 runs to 12 residues. Germline assignment: CDR1 SQVTM and CDR2 ANQGSEA. CDR3 amino acids: CSVSGFTGELFF. The DNA for the CDR3 is TGCAGCGTGTCGGGATTTACCGGGGAGCTGTTTTTT.

The chain employs TRBV7-6 and TRBJ2-7; possibly TRBD2 for D (5 bases). Trimming removed 5 bases at V and 0 bases at J, with 14 bases between. The CDR3 has 15 residues. The germline V gene has CDR1 SGHVS and CDR2 FNYEAQ. CDR3 sequence reads: CASSPEGTPSYEQYF. For the CDR3, the DNA is TGTGCCAGCAGCCCAGAGGGTACCCCCTCCTACGAGCAGTACTTC. Combining the CDR3 with reference TRBV7-6 and TRBJ2-7 gives the whole variable domain GAGVSQSPRYKVTKRGQDVALRCDPISGHVSLYWYRQALGQGPEFLTYFNYEAQQDKSGLPNDRFSAERPEGSISTLTIQRTEQRDSAMYRCASSPEGTPSYEQYFGPGTRLTVT.